This TCR beta chain was recovered during a study of cytomegalovirus exposure and HLA in healthy donors. This clone was seen only once. PCR used 60 Vbeta primers and 13 Jbeta primers. The method was immunoSEQ multiplex PCR; TCRdb's version includes in-frame clones alone and lacks a portion of them. The sample holds about 130,000 clones, around three quarters seen once. V shed 4 bases and J 2 bases; nucleotides not matched to a gene: 5. The CDR3 covers 14 residues. Germline-derived CDR1 and CDR2 are SQVTM and ANQGSEA. This sequence was found in a woman aged 55-70 years in good health and CMV-seropositive. Sequenced material: PBMCs. The chain recombines TRBV29-1 with TRBJ2-3; the match to TRBD2 covers 8 bases. The CDR3 coding sequence is TGCAGCGTTGGAGTTAGCGGGATCACAGATACGCAGTATTTT. This codes for CSVGVSGITDTQYF.